This entry describes one TCR beta chain. Its antigen is as yet unknown. The CDR3 extends 3 residues past the end of the read, so its final part is completed from the germline J gene. All donors had a single incident cervical HPV16 infection, not prevalent. This sample was taken from a study of T cells in women clearing cervical HPV infection. In the study overall: HLA type could not be excluded as a confounder. Study-wide points: Controls had more TRBV6-7 (0.16%) than cases (about 0.11%).

Profiled with immunoSEQ multiplex PCR; TCRdb holds only in-frame clones, not every one. The sample has 36,000 or so clones; the top ten hold about 3.9%. Germline CDR1 ENHRY, CDR2 SYGVKD. With V trimmed by 0 bases and J by 7 bases, 11 bases remained unmatched. CDR3 length equals 18 residues. This clonotype originated in a woman aged 18 to 75 with a cervical HPV16 infection that either progressed to CIN3+ or cleared (not recorded which). Sequenced input: blood buffy coat. V usage is TRBV10-3 and J usage is TRBJ2-2; 10 bases are a match to TRBD2. CDR3 loop: CAISESPSSGRAGGELFF. The CDR3 bases that were read are TGTGCCATCAGTGAGTCCCCGTCTAGCGGGAGAGCGGGCGGGGAG.